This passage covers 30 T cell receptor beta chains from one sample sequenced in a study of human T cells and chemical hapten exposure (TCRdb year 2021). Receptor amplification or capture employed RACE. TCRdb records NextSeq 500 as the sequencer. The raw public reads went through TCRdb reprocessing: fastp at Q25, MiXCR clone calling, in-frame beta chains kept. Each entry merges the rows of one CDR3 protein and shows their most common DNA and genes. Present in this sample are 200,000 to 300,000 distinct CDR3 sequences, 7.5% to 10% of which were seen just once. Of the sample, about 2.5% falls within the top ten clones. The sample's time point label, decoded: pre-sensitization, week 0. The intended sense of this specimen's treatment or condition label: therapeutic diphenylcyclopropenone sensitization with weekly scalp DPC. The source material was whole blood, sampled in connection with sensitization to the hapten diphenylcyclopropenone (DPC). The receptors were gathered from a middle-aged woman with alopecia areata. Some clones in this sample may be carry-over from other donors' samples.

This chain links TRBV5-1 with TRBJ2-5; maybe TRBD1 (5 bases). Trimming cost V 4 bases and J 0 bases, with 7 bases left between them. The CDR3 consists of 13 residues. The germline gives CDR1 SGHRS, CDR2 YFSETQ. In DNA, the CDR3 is TGCGCCAGCAGCAAACAGGACCAAGAGACCCAGTACTTC. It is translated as CASSKQDQETQYF.

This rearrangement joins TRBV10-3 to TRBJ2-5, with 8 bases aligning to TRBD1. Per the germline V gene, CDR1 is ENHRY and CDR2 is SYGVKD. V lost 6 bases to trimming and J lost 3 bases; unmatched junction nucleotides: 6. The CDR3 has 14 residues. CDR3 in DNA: TGTGCCATCAGCCCCGGACAGGGCGAAGAGACCCAGTACTTC. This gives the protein CAISPGQGEETQYF.

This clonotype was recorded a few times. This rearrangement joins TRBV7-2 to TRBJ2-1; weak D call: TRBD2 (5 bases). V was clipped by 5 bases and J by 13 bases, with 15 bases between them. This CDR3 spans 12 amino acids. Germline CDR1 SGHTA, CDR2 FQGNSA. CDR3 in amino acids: CASSPRLTSQFF. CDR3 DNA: TGTGCCAGCAGCCCTCGACTAACCTCCCAGTTCTTC.

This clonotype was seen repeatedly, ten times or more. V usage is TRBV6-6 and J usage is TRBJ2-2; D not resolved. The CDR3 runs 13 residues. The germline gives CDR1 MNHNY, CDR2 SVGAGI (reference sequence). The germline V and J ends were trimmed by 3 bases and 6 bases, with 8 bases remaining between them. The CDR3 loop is CASSYGLSGELFF. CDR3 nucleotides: TGTGCCAGCAGTTATGGGCTGTCCGGGGAGCTGTTTTTT.

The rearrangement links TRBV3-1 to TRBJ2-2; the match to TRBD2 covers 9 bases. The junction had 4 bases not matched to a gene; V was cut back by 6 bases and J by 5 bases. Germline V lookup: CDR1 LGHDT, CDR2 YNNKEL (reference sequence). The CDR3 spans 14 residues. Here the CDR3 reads CASRLSGGTGELFF. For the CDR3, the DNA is TGTGCCAGCAGACTAAGCGGGGGGACCGGGGAGCTGTTTTTT.

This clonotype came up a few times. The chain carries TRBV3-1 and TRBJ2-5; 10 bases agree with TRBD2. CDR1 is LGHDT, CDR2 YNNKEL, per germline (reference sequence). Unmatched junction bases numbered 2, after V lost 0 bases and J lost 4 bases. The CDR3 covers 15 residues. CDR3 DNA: TGTGCCAGCAGCCAAGAACTAGCGGGAAGAGAGACCCAGTACTTC. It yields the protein CASSQELAGRETQYF.

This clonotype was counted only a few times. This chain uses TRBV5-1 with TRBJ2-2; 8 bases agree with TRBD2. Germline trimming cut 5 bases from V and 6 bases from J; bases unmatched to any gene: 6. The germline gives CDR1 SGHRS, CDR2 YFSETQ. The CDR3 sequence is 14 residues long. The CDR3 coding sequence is TGCGCCAGCAGGGGACTAGTGGGCCCCGGGGAGCTGTTTTTT. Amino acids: CASRGLVGPGELFF.

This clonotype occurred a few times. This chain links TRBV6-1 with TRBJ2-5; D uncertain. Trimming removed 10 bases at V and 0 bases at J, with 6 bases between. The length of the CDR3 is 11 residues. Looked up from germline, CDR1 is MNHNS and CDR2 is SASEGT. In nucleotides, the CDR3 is TGTGCCACCCGGTACCAAGAGACCCAGTACTTC. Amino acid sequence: CATRYQETQYF.

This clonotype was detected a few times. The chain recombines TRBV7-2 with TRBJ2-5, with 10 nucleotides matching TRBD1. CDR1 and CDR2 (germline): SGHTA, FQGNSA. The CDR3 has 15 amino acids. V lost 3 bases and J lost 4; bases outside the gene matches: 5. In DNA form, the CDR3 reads TGTGCCAGCAGCTTGACCGGGACAGGGGCAGAGACCCAGTACTTC. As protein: CASSLTGTGAETQYF.

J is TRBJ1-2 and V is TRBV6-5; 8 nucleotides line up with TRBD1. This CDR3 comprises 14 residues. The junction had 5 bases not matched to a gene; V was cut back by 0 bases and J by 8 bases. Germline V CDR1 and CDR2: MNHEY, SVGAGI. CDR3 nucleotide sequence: TGTGCCAGCAGTTACTCCCGGGCAGGGGGCGGCTACACCTTC. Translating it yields CASSYSRAGGGYTF.

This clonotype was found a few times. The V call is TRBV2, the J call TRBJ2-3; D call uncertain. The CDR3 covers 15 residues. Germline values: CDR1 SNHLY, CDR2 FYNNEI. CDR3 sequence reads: CGTSSPARSTDTQYF. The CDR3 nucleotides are TGTGGCACCAGCAGCCCCGCGAGAAGCACAGATACGCAGTATTTT.

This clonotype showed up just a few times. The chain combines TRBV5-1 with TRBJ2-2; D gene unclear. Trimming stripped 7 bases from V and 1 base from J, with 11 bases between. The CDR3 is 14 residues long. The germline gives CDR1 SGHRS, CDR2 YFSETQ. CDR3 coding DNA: TGCGCCAGCTCCCGAGCACAGAACACCGGGGAGCTGTTTTTT. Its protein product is CASSRAQNTGELFF. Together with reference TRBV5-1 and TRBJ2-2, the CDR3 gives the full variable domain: KAGVTQTPRYLIKTRGQQVTLSCSPISGHRSVSWYQQTPGQGLQFLFEYFSETQRNKGNFPGRFSGRQFSNSRSEMNVSTLELGDSALYLCASSRAQNTGELFFGEGSRLTVL.

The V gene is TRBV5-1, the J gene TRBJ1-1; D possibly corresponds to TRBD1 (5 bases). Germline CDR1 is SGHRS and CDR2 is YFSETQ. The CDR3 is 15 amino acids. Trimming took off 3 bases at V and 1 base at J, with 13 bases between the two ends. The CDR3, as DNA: TGCGCCAGCAGCTCCCATCCGGGGCCGAACACTGAAGCTTTCTTT. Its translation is CASSSHPGPNTEAFF.

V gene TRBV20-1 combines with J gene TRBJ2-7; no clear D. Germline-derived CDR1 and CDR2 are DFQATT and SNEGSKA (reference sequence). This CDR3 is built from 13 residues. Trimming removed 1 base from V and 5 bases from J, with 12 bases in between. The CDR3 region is CSARARAHDEQYF. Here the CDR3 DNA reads TGCAGTGCTAGAGCTAGGGCCCACGACGAGCAGTACTTC.

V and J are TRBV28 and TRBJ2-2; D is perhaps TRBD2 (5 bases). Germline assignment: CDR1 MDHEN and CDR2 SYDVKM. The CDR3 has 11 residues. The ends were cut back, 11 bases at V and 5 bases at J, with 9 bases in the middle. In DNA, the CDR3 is TGTGCCTGTCGGAGGACCGGGGAGCTGTTTTTT. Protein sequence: CACRRTGELFF.

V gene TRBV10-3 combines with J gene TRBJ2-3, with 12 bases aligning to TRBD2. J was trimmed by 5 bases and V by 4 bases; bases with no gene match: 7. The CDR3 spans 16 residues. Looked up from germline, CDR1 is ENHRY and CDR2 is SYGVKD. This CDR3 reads CAISGLLAGGGDTQYF. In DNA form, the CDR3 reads TGTGCCATCAGTGGCCTGCTAGCGGGAGGGGGAGATACGCAGTATTTT.

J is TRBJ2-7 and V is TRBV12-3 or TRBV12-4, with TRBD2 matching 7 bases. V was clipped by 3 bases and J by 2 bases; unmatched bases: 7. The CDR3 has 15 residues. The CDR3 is CASSLGGTPAYEQYF. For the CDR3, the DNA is TGTGCCAGCAGTTTGGGGGGGACGCCAGCCTACGAGCAGTACTTC.

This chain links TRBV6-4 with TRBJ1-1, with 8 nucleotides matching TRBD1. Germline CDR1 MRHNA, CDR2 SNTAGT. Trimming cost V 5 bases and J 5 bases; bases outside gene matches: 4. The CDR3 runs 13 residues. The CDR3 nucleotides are TGTGCCAGCAGTAGGACAGGGATGACTGAAGCTTTCTTT. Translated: CASSRTGMTEAFF.

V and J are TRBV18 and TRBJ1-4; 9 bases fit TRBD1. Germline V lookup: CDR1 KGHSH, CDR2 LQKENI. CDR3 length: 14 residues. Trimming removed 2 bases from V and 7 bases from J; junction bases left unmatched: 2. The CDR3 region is CASSPTGGREKLFF. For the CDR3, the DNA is TGTGCCAGCTCACCAACAGGGGGCCGTGAAAAACTGTTTTTT.

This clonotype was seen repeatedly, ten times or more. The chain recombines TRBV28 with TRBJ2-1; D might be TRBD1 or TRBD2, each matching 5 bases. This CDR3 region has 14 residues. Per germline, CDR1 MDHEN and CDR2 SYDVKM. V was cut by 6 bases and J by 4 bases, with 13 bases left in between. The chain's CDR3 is CASSHRDRYNEQFF. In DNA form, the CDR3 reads TGTGCCAGCAGCCACCGGGACCGTTACAATGAGCAGTTCTTC.

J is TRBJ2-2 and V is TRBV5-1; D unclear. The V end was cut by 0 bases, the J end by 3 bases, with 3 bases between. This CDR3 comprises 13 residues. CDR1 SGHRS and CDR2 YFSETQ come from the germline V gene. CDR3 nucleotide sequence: TGCGCCAGCAGCTTGGCCGACACCGGGGAGCTGTTTTTT. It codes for CASSLADTGELFF.

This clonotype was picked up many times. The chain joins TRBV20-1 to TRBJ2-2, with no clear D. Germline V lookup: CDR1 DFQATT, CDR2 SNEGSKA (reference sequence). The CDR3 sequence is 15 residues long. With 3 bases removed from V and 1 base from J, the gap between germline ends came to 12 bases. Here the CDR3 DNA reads TGCAGTGCTAGGGACGCACAGAGGAACACCGGGGAGCTGTTTTTT. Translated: CSARDAQRNTGELFF.

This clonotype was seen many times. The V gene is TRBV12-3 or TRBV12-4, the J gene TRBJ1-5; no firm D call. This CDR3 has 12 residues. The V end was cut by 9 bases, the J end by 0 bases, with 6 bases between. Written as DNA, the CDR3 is TGTGCCAGTACACATAGCAATCAGCCCCAGCATTTT. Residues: CASTHSNQPQHF.

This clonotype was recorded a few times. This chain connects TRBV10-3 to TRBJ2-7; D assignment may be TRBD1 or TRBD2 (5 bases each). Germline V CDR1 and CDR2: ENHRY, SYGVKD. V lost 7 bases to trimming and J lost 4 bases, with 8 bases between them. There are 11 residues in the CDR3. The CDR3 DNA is TGTGCCATCAATGGGGGATACGAGCAGTACTTC. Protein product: CAINGGYEQYF.

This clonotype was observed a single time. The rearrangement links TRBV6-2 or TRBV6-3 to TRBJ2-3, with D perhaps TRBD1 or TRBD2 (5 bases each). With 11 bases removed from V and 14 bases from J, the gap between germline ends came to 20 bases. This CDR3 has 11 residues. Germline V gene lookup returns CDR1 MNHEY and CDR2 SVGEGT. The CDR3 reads CAASPGTGLYF. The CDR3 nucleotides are TGTGCCGCCTCTCCCGGGACCGGGCTGTATTTT.

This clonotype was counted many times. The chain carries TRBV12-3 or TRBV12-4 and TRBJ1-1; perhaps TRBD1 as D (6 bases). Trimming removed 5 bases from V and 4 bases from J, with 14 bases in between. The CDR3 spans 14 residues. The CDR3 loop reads CASSPNTGSTEAFF. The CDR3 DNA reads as TGTGCCAGCAGTCCGAATACAGGGTCCACTGAAGCTTTCTTT.

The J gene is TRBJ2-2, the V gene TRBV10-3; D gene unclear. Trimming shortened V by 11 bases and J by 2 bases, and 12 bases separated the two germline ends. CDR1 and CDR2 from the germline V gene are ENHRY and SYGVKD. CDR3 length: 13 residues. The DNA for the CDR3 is TGTGCCTCACACCCGTTAAACACCGGGGAGCTGTTTTTT. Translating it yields CASHPLNTGELFF.

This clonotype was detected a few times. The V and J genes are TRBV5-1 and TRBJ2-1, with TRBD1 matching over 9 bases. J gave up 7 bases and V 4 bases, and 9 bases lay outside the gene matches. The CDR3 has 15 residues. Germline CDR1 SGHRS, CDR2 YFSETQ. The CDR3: CASSPGQGLENEQFF. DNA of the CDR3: TGCGCCAGCAGCCCGGGACAGGGTCTTGAGAATGAGCAGTTCTTC.

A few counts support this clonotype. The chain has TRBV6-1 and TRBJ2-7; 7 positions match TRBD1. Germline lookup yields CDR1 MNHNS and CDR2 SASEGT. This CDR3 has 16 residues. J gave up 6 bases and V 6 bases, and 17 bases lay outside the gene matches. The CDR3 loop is CASRGPRLTGASEQYF. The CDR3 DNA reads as TGTGCCAGCAGAGGCCCCCGCCTAACAGGGGCGAGCGAGCAGTACTTC.

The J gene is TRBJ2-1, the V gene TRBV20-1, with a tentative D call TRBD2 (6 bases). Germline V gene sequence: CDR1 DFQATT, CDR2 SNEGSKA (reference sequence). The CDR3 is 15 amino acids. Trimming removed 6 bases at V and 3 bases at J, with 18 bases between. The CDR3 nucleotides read TGCAGTGCAATTAAGGTCGGGACTCTCTACAATGAGCAGTTCTTC. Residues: CSAIKVGTLYNEQFF.